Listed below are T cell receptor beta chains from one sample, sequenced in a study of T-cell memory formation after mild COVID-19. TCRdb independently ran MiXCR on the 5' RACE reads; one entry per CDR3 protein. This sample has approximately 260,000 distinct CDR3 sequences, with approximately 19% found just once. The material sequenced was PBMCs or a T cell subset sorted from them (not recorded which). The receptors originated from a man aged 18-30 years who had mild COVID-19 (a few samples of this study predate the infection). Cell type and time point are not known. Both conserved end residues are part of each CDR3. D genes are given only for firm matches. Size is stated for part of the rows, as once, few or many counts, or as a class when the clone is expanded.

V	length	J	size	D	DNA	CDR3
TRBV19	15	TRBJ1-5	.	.	TGTGCCAGTAGCAGTTGGGACGGGCTGGGTCAGCCCCAGCATTTT	CASSSWDGLGQPQHF
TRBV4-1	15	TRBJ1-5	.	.	TGCGCCAGCAGCCACCAGGGAGGGGTCAATCAGCCCCAGCATTTT	CASSHQGGVNQPQHF
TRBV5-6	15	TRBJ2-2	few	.	TGTGCCAGCAGCTTGGGGGGCCGTAGCACCGGGGAGCTGTTTTTT	CASSLGGRSTGELFF
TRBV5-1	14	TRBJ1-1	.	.	TGCGCCAGCAGCTTTGTGGGGGTAAACACTGAAGCTTTCTTT	CASSFVGVNTEAFF
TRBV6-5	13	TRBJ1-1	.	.	TGTGCCAGCAGGGTTGGAGTGGGCCTTGAAGCTTTCTTT	CASRVGVGLEAFF
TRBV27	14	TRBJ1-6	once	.	TGTGCCAGCAGCCCTGGGACAATGGATTCACCCCTCCACTTT	CASSPGTMDSPLHF
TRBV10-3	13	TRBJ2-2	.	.	TGTGCCATCAGTGAGTGGCCTACCGGGGAGCTGTTTTTT	CAISEWPTGELFF
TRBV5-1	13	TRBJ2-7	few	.	TGCGCCAGCAGCTTGGGGGCGGTTAACGAGCAGTACTTC	CASSLGAVNEQYF
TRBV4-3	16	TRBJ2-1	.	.	TGCGCCAGCAGCCAAGACACAGCGGGCTCCTACAATGAGCAGTTCTTC	CASSQDTAGSYNEQFF
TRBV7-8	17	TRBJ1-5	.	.	TGTGCCAGCAGCTTAGGCCCAACAGGGACCAAAGCTCAGCCCCAGCATTTT	CASSLGPTGTKAQPQHF
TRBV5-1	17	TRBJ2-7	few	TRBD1	TGCGCCAGCAGCTTGGGAACCGGGACAGGGGTAGCCTACGAGCAGTACTTC	CASSLGTGTGVAYEQYF
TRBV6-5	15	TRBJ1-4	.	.	TGTGCCAGCAGTTCGCGACCGCCTGCTAATGAAAAACTGTTTTTT	CASSSRPPANEKLFF
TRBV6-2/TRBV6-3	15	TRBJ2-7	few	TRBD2	TGTGCCAGCAGTTATCGGGCTAGCGGGGGCTATGAGCAGTACTTC	CASSYRASGGYEQYF
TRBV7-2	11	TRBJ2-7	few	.	TGTGCCAGCACCCATGGGTACGAGCAGTACTTC	CASTHGYEQYF
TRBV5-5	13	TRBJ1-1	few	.	TGTGCCAGCAGCTGGGGATCCACCACTGAAGCTTTCTTT	CASSWGSTTEAFF
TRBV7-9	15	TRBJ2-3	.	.	TGTGCCAGCAGCTTAGTGGGTACTGCGAGAGATACGCAGTATTTT	CASSLVGTARDTQYF
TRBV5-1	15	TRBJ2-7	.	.	TGCGCCAGCAGCCCGGGACACACGAGCTCCTACGAGCAGTACTTC	CASSPGHTSSYEQYF
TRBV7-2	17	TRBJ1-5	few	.	TGTGCCAGCAGCTTAGTTTCTGGGGCGCTGAGCAATCAGCCCCAGCATTTT	CASSLVSGALSNQPQHF
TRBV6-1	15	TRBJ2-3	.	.	TGTGCCAGCATTCCGAGGGCCCACGGGTCAGATACGCAGTATTTT	CASIPRAHGSDTQYF
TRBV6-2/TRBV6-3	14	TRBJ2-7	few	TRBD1	TGTGCCAGCTCGACAGGGACCTTAACCTACGAGCAGTACTTC	CASSTGTLTYEQYF
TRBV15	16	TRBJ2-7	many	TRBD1	TGTGCCACCAGCAGAGGAACAGGGGGCGAATCCTACGAGCAGTACTTC	CATSRGTGGESYEQYF
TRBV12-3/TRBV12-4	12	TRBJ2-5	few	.	TGTGCCAGCAGAGGGTTCCAAGAGACCCAGTACTTC	CASRGFQETQYF
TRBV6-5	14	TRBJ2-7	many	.	TGTGCCAGCAGCCGGACACCAGTGACCTACGAGCAGTACTTC	CASSRTPVTYEQYF
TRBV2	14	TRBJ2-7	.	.	TGTGCCAGTTCTAGTAGGGGTGTAACCTACGAGCAGTACTTC	CASSSRGVTYEQYF
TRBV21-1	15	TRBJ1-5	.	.	TGTGCCAGCAGCAAAATTAGAAGGGCTGACCAGCCCCAGCATTTT	CASSKIRRADQPQHF
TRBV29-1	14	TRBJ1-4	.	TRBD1	TGCAGCGTGCGCCGCAGGGGGCGTTATGAAAAACTGTTTTTT	CSVRRRGRYEKLFF
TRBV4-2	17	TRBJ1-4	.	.	TGTGCCAGCAGCCAAGATAGAGGGAGAGGGACTAATGAAAAACTGTTTTTT	CASSQDRGRGTNEKLFF
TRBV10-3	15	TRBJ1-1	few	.	TGTGCCATCAGTGAGAATTCGGTGGGGAACACTGAAGCTTTCTTT	CAISENSVGNTEAFF
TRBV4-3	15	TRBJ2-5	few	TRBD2	TGCGCCAGCAGCCAAAGGACTAGCGGGCAATGGACCCAGTACTTC	CASSQRTSGQWTQYF
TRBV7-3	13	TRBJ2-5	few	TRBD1	TGTGCCAGCAGGCGCACAGGGGAGGAGACCCAGTACTTC	CASRRTGEETQYF
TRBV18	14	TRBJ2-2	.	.	TGTGCCAGCTCACCAGTGGGGTTCACCGGGGAGCTGTTTTTT	CASSPVGFTGELFF
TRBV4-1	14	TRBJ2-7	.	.	TGCGCCAGCAGCCCGGCCTTGGATTTGGACGAGCAGTACTTC	CASSPALDLDEQYF
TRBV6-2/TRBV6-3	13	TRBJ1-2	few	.	TGTGCCAGCAGTTACGACGGGCCTTATGGCTACACCTTC	CASSYDGPYGYTF
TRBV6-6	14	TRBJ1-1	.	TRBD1	TGTGCCAGCAGGGATACAGGGGGCAACACTGAAGCTTTCTTT	CASRDTGGNTEAFF
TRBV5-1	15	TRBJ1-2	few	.	TGCGCCAGCAGCTCCTCAGTTTCATCAGCTGGAGGCTACACCTTC	CASSSSVSSAGGYTF
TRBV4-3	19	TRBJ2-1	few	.	TGCGCCAGCAGCCAAGGACCCTGGGGGGCCGGTGGCTCCTACAATGAGCAGTTCTTC	CASSQGPWGAGGSYNEQFF
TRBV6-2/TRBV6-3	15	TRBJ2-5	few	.	TGTGCCAGCTCGGGACTGTTGGTGGGGCAAGAGACCCAGTACTTC	CASSGLLVGQETQYF